A selection of T cell receptor beta chains follows, all from one sample in a study of OX40 agonist ivuxolimab in advanced cancers. Profiled with immunoSEQ multiplex PCR; TCRdb holds only in-frame clones, not every one. The data show approximately 82,000 clones, less than 85% seen once. The source material was CD4+ or CD8+ T cells sorted from blood, sampled in a trial of the OX40 agonist ivuxolimab. The origin of the receptors is an adult with an advanced solid tumor such as melanoma, head and neck, liver or kidney cancer. Both conserved end residues are part of each CDR3. The D gene is left open where the match is weak. Size tells how often a clone was seen (once, few, many) or the class of an expanded clone, and some rows leave it out.

D gene	V gene	J gene	clone size	CDR3 DNA	CDR3 protein
.	TRBV2	TRBJ2-3	.	TGTGCCAGCAGCCTTAACACAGATACGCAGTATTTT	CASSLNTDTQYF
TRBD1	TRBV4-2	TRBJ1-2	.	TGTGCCAGCAGCCAAGGGGTCAGGGGGTATGACTATGGCTACACCTTC	CASSQGVRGYDYGYTF
TRBD1	TRBV14	TRBJ2-5	.	TGTGCCAGCAGCCAGGTTCCCCAGGGGACAGGATATATGCAAGAGACCCAGTACTTC	CASSQVPQGTGYMQETQYF
.	TRBV7-8	TRBJ1-5	.	TGTGCCAGCAGCTTAGAATCGTTCCTCAGGGGCAATCAGCCCCAGCATTTT	CASSLESFLRGNQPQHF
TRBD2	TRBV27	TRBJ2-5	.	TGTGCCAGCAGTCGACGGACTAGCGGGGAGACCCAGTACTTC	CASSRRTSGETQYF
TRBD1	TRBV6-5	TRBJ2-7	.	TGTGCCAGCAGGTCGTGGACAGGGGAAGGCGAGCAGTACTTC	CASRSWTGEGEQYF
TRBD1	TRBV5-1	TRBJ2-7	.	TGCGCCAGCAGCCCGACAGGGGCCGAGCAGTACTTC	CASSPTGAEQYF
TRBD2	TRBV5-4	TRBJ2-7	.	TGTGCCAGCAGCTTCGGGGGGACCTACGAGCAGTACTTC	CASSFGGTYEQYF
.	TRBV5-1	TRBJ2-1	.	TGCGCCAGCATGCAGTCCCTCTCCTACAATGAGCAGTTCTTC	CASMQSLSYNEQFF
TRBD2	TRBV5-1	TRBJ2-5	.	TGCGCCAGCAGGGCTGGACTAGCTGAAGAGACCCAGTACTTC	CASRAGLAEETQYF
.	TRBV19	TRBJ1-1	.	TGTGCCAGTAGTATAGGCATGAACACTGAAGCTTTCTTT	CASSIGMNTEAFF
TRBD1	TRBV4-3	TRBJ1-2	.	TGCGCCAGCAGCCAATTTAACAGGGGTAGACGGGGTGATGGCTACACCTTC	CASSQFNRGRRGDGYTF
.	TRBV6-5	TRBJ2-1	.	TGTGCCAGCAGTGCGCCTAATGAGCAGTTCTTC	CASSAPNEQFF
TRBD1	TRBV9	TRBJ1-2	.	TGTGCCAGCAGCGGGGGACAGAACTATGGCTACACCTTC	CASSGGQNYGYTF
.	TRBV7-2	TRBJ2-5	few	TGTGCCAGCACCCAACCCCGGGGGGAGACCCAGTACTTC	CASTQPRGETQYF
.	TRBV28	TRBJ1-1	few	TGTGCCAGCAGTCTAACGACGAACACTGAAGCTTTCTTT	CASSLTTNTEAFF
.	TRBV9	TRBJ2-7	.	TGTGCCAGCAGGGCCCGACAGAGACACTCCTACGAGCAGTACTTC	CASRARQRHSYEQYF
.	TRBV10-3	TRBJ1-3	.	TGTGCCACACAAACCGCGGTTGACTCTGGAAACACCATATATTTT	CATQTAVDSGNTIYF
.	TRBV19	TRBJ1-6	.	TGTGCCAGCGACACAGGGAACTCCTATAATTCACCCCTCCACTTT	CASDTGNSYNSPLHF
.	TRBV7-3	TRBJ2-2	.	TGTGCCAGCGCGACAGGCCTCGGGACCGGGGAGCTGTTTTTT	CASATGLGTGELFF
TRBD1	TRBV6-5	TRBJ2-2	.	TGTGCCAGCAGTTACCAAGGACAGGGGGCGACCGGGGAGCTGTTTTTT	CASSYQGQGATGELFF
.	TRBV7-9	TRBJ1-2	once	TGTGCCAGCAGCCCAAGGACGCACCTAGGGGGCTACACCTTC	CASSPRTHLGGYTF
.	TRBV30	TRBJ2-5	.	TGTGCCTGGGGGCCCCCCGGGGCCTACTTC	CAWGPPGAYF
.	TRBV6-5	TRBJ2-7	.	TGTGCCAGCAGCCCCACAGGGCGCGAGCAGTACTTC	CASSPTGREQYF
TRBD1	TRBV5-1	TRBJ1-1	.	TGCGCCAGCAAGGGGGGACAGTCTATTATGAACACTGAAGCTTTCTTT	CASKGGQSIMNTEAFF
.	TRBV4-3	TRBJ1-5	.	TGCGCCAGCAGCCAAGATACGCAGGCAGGTCAGCCCCAGCATTTT	CASSQDTQAGQPQHF
.	TRBV10-3	TRBJ2-7	.	TGTGCCATCAGCGCCGACAGCGGCCTCTCCTACGAGCAGTACTTC	CAISADSGLSYEQYF
TRBD1	TRBV18	TRBJ1-4	once	TGTGCCAGCTCACGGGAGACAGGGCAGGAGGAAAAACTGTTTTTT	CASSRETGQEEKLFF
.	TRBV9	TRBJ1-1	.	TGTGCCAGCAGCGTAGGGGGGCGGGGCTCTGGTAACACTGAAGCTTTCTTT	CASSVGGRGSGNTEAFF
.	TRBV11-3	TRBJ2-2	.	TGTGCCAGCAGTCGAGGGGGAAGTACCACCGGGGAGCTGTTTTTT	CASSRGGSTTGELFF
TRBD2	TRBV19	TRBJ2-3	.	TGTGCCAGTAGCCAGGGCGGGGGATACACAGATACGCAGTATTTT	CASSQGGGYTDTQYF
TRBD1	TRBV9	TRBJ1-3	.	TGTGCCAGCAGCACCCGGGGACAGTCTGGTGGAAACACCATATATTTT	CASSTRGQSGGNTIYF
.	TRBV5-6	TRBJ1-1	.	TGTGCCAGCAGCTTGGCCGGGAGGGGACGAAACACTGAAGCTTTCTTT	CASSLAGRGRNTEAFF
TRBD1	TRBV27	TRBJ1-2	few	TGTGCCAGCAGTTTATCGAGTAGGGGGCCCAGGGCCTATGGCTACACCTTC	CASSLSSRGPRAYGYTF
.	TRBV7-3	TRBJ2-1	.	TGTGCCAGCAGCTTAATTATTGGCCAGGGGTCCCCTGGGGGCAATGAGCAGTTCTTC	CASSLIIGQGSPGGNEQFF
TRBD1	TRBV27	TRBJ2-3	.	TGTGCCAGCAAGGGTCTGTGGGGTTACAGGGGAGTCACAGATACGCAGTATTTT	CASKGLWGYRGVTDTQYF
TRBD1	TRBV28	TRBJ1-4	.	TGTGCCAGCAGTTCAAGGGGGCAGGGTAATGAAAAACTGTTTTTT	CASSSRGQGNEKLFF
.	TRBV30	TRBJ1-3	.	TGTGCCTGGAGTCAAGACGGGTTCTCTGGAAACACCATATATTTT	CAWSQDGFSGNTIYF
.	TRBV9	TRBJ2-5	.	TGTGCCAGCAGCGTAGATTCAGTGAGTGAGACCCAGTACTTC	CASSVDSVSETQYF
.	TRBV2	TRBJ2-3	.	TGTGCCGGAGCGACAGGTAGAAGAGATACGCAGTATTTT	CAGATGRRDTQYF
TRBD2	TRBV4-3	TRBJ2-1	.	TGCGCCAGCAGCCAAGTTCTGTGGCGGGGGGATACTTACAATGAGCAGTTCTTC	CASSQVLWRGDTYNEQFF
TRBD1	TRBV7-2	TRBJ1-5	.	TGTGCCAGCAGCTTAGGGACAGGGGGCGCGGGGGGTAATCAGCCCCAGCATTTT	CASSLGTGGAGGNQPQHF
.	TRBV5-1	TRBJ1-1	few	TGCGCCAGCAGCAGAAATACAGTGGACACTGAAGCTTTCTTT	CASSRNTVDTEAFF
.	TRBV5-1	TRBJ1-6	.	TGCGCCAGCAGCTTTCAGGGGACATTAAGCTCCTATAATTCACCCCTCCACTTT	CASSFQGTLSSYNSPLHF
.	TRBV9	TRBJ1-6	.	TGTGCCAGCAGCACCCGGGACTCCACTAGCTCCTATAATTCACCCCTCCACTTT	CASSTRDSTSSYNSPLHF
.	TRBV10-1	TRBJ2-5	few	TGCGCCAGCAGTGACGGAAGGTTACAAGAGACCCAGTACTTC	CASSDGRLQETQYF
TRBD1	TRBV29-1	TRBJ2-7	once	TGCAGCGTTGAAAGGCCAGGGGGCCCTCGGCAGTACTTC	CSVERPGGPRQYF
.	TRBV19	TRBJ1-3	.	TGTGCCAGTAGCCGGACAGTCGTCTCTGGAAACACCATATATTTT	CASSRTVVSGNTIYF
TRBD1	TRBV5-1	TRBJ1-2	.	TGCGCCAGCAGCTACCGACAGGGCACACTAAACTATGGCTACACCTTC	CASSYRQGTLNYGYTF
.	TRBV2	TRBJ2-7	.	TGTGCCAGCAGTGAATTCTACTACGAGCAGTACTTC	CASSEFYYEQYF
.	TRBV4-3	TRBJ2-7	once	TGCGCCAGCAGCCAAGATCCCGGGGGTTCCTACGAGCAGTACTTC	CASSQDPGGSYEQYF
.	TRBV14	TRBJ2-1	.	TGTGCCAGCAGCCAAGGCCCAGGGAAAAACAATGAGCAGTTCTTC	CASSQGPGKNNEQFF
TRBD2	TRBV5-8	TRBJ2-3	few	TGTGCCAGCAGCCGCGGGGGAAGCACAGATACGCAGTATTTT	CASSRGGSTDTQYF
.	TRBV30	TRBJ1-3	.	TGTGCCTGGAGTGTACCAGGGGCCTGGAGCTCTGGAAACACCATATATTTT	CAWSVPGAWSSGNTIYF
TRBD1	TRBV2	TRBJ1-2	.	TGTGCCAGCAGTGTCGGGACAGGGGCGGAAGGCTACACCTTC	CASSVGTGAEGYTF
.	TRBV7-3	TRBJ1-1	.	TGTGCCAGCAGCCCAGGCCACACAATGAACACTGAAGCTTTCTTT	CASSPGHTMNTEAFF
.	TRBV6-5	TRBJ2-2	.	TGTGCCAGCAGAGGTTGGGCCGGGGAGCTGTTTTTT	CASRGWAGELFF
.	TRBV30	TRBJ1-4	.	TGTGCCTGGAGTTTGAGGGCAGCTCAAAAACTGTTTTTT	CAWSLRAAQKLFF
TRBD2	TRBV19	TRBJ2-3	.	TGTGCCAGTAGTATCGGGACTAGCGGCCGCACAGATACGCAGTATTTT	CASSIGTSGRTDTQYF
TRBD1	TRBV29-1	TRBJ1-2	.	TGCAGCGTTGACCGACAGGGGGCCCGGGGCTACACCTTC	CSVDRQGARGYTF